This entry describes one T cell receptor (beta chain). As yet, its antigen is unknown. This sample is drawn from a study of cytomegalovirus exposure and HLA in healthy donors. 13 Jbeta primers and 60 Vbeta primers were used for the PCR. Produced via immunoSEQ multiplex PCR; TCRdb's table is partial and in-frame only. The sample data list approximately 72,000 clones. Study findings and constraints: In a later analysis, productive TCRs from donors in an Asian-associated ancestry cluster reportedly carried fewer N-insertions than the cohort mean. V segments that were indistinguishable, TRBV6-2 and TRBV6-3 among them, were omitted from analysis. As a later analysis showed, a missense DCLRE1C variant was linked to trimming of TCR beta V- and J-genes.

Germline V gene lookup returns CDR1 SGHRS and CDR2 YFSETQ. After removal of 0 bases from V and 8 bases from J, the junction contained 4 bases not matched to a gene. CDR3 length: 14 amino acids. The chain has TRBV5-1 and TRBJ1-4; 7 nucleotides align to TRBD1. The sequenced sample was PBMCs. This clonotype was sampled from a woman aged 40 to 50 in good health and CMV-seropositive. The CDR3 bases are TGCGCCAGCAGCTTGGCCCAGGGGGGCGAAAAACTGTTTTTT. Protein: CASSLAQGGEKLFF.